The text below deals with one TCR beta chain. Only in-frame clones appear in the TCRdb table, and some are missing; sequencing was by immunoSEQ multiplex PCR. The table shows tens of thousands of clones, with nearly 90% occurring only once. The data stem from a study of graft-versus-host responses after intestinal transplantation. Study background: Each of the recipients got a multivisceral, liver-intestinal, or isolated intestinal transplant.

Sequenced material: PBMCs, taken around 460 days after intestinal transplantation. The source is a human patient who received an intestinal transplant, so some T cells may come from the graft donor.

CDR3 sequence reads: CASSVGLGGSGELFF. CDR3 sequence (DNA): TGTGCCAGCAGCGTAGGTCTAGGAGGATCGGGGGAGCTGTTTTTT. The chain employs TRBV9 and TRBJ2-2; a weak D match, TRBD2 (5 bases). Germline CDR1 is SGDLS and CDR2 is YYNGEE. The ends were cut back, 0 bases at V and 8 bases at J, with 14 bases in the middle. CDR3 length: 15 amino acids.